Below, 8 T cell receptor beta chains from the same sample are listed, as sequenced in a study of human thymus T cells. Only in-frame clones appear in the TCRdb table, and some are missing; sequencing was by immunoSEQ multiplex PCR. The sample yields tens of thousands of clones, approximately 93% seen once. Sequenced input: blood. All receptors come from a boy younger than two with a congenital heart defect but otherwise immunologically healthy.

In its sample, this clone was seen a few times. CDR3 loop: CASSIRTGSDSPLHF. The CDR3 DNA reads as TGTGCCAGTAGTATACGGACAGGGTCTGATTCACCCCTCCACTTT. The V and J genes are TRBV19 and TRBJ1-6; 8 positions match TRBD1. The junction had 5 bases not matched to a gene; V was cut back by 2 bases and J by 8 bases. Per the germline V gene, CDR1 is LNHDA and CDR2 is SQIVND (reference sequence). CDR3 size: 15 residues.

The rearrangement joins TRBV4-3 to TRBJ2-3, with D perhaps being TRBD1 or TRBD2 (6 bases each). CDR1 LGHNA and CDR2 YSLEER come from the germline V gene. The V end was cut by 1 base, the J end by 1 base, with 18 bases between. This CDR3 is built from 18 residues. Here the CDR3 reads CASSQVGPGGGGTDTQYF. The DNA of the CDR3 is TGCGCCAGCAGCCAAGTGGGTCCCGGGGGCGGCGGCACAGATACGCAGTATTTT.

CDR3 residues: CASSFSDRGGRYGYTF. CDR3 nucleotide sequence: TGTGCCAGCAGTTTCTCGGACAGGGGAGGTCGGTATGGCTACACCTTC. The chain has TRBV27 and TRBJ1-2; 9 nucleotides agree with TRBD1. Unmatched junction bases numbered 10, after V lost 3 bases and J lost 5 bases. Germline loops: CDR1 MNHEY, CDR2 SMNVEV (reference sequence). The CDR3 has 16 residues.

The chain employs TRBV5-6 and TRBJ1-1; D perhaps matches TRBD1 (6 bases). V was cut by 4 bases and J by 6 bases, with 19 bases left in between. Germline CDR1 and CDR2: SGHDT and YYEEEE. The CDR3 contains 15 residues. The CDR3 region is CASSKGQFREAEAFF. The DNA of the CDR3 is TGTGCCAGCAGCAAGGGACAATTTAGAGAGGCTGAAGCTTTCTTT.

V usage is TRBV13 and J usage is TRBJ1-1; D ambiguous. This CDR3 has 12 amino acids. CDR1 and CDR2 (germline): PRHDT, FYEKMQ (reference sequence). Trimming cost V 2 bases and J 6 bases, with 7 bases left between them. The CDR3 nucleotides are TGTGCCAGCAGCTTACGGTGGGCTGAAGCTTTCTTT. Its protein product is CASSLRWAEAFF.

Here the CDR3 DNA reads TGTGCCATATCCAAGTCCCGATCGCCTAGCACAGATACGCAGTATTTT. This sequence encodes CAISKSRSPSTDTQYF. The chain couples TRBV10-3 to TRBJ2-3; D not certain. The germline V gene has CDR1 ENHRY and CDR2 SYGVKD. This CDR3 contains 16 residues. V was pared by 9 bases and J by 0 bases, with 19 bases between.

The genes are TRBV2 and TRBJ2-7; no reliable D call. CDR1 and CDR2 (germline): SNHLY, FYNNEI. The ends were cut back, 8 bases at V and 3 bases at J, with 11 bases in the middle. This CDR3 spans 12 amino acids. The CDR3 DNA reads as TGTGCCAGCGTAGGGCCTTACTACGAGCAGTACTTC. Translated: CASVGPYYEQYF.

The chain couples TRBV5-4 to TRBJ2-1; 8 nucleotides line up with TRBD2. V shed 4 bases and J 12 bases; nucleotides not matched to a gene: 12. The germline V gene encodes CDR1 SGHNT and CDR2 YYREEE (reference sequence). CDR3 length: 14 residues. The CDR3 DNA reads TGTGCCAGCAGCCCGGGACTAGTCACTATGGGGCAGTTCTTC. Encoded protein: CASSPGLVTMGQFF.